This entry describes one T cell receptor beta chain. The antigen is unknown. Compared with germline, one end of the junction differs, possibly owing to a read error. Other DNA sequences in the same sample also yield this CDR3. The entry originates in a study of graft-versus-host responses after intestinal transplantation. Method: immunoSEQ multiplex PCR; TCRdb's copy keeps in-frame clones and lacks some. The sample records 130,000 or so clones, 92% being singletons. This CDR3 has 13 residues. Germline V gives CDR1 KGHSH, CDR2 LQKENI. This chain uses TRBV18 with TRBJ1-1; maybe TRBD1 (6 bases). This TCR came from a human donor who received an intestinal transplant. Sequenced here: unstimulated CD4+ T cells sorted from spleen or lymph node cells, sampled before intestinal transplant. DNA for the CDR3: TGTGCCAGCTCTCCACAGGGGAACACTGAAGCTTTCTTT. Residues: CASSPQGNTEAFF. The complete variable domain, with remaining parts taken from reference TRBV18 and TRBJ1-1, reads NAGVMQNPRHLVRRRGQEARLRCSPMKGHSHVYWYRQLPEEGLKFMVYLQKENIIDESGMPKERFSAEFPKEGPSILRIQQVVRGDSAAYFCASSPQGNTEAFFGQGTRLTVV.